Following are 25 T cell receptor beta chains from one sample sequenced in a study of shared clonotypes between healthy human individuals. This table comes from immunoSEQ multiplex PCR, and its TCRdb copy is limited to in-frame clones, with some not included. The profile shows some 2 million clones, 95% of them singletons. Sequencing was done on a sample of naive CD4+ T cells sorted from blood. Subset indicated: CD45RA+ positively selected. The receptors were gathered from a man aged 18 to 30 in good health.

CDR3 sequence: CAWSPDRVSTDTQYF. DNA for the CDR3: TGTGCCTGGAGTCCTGACAGAGTTAGCACAGATACGCAGTATTTT. This sequence joins TRBV30 and TRBJ2-3, with D possibly matching TRBD1 (5 bases). The CDR3 has 15 residues. Germline-derived CDR1 and CDR2 are GTSNPN and SVGIG (reference sequence). V dropped 2 bases and J dropped 0 bases, with 12 bases sitting between them. The full variable domain, completed using reference TRBV30 and TRBJ2-3, is SQTIHQWPATLVQPVGSPLSLECTVEGTSNPNLYWYRQAAGRGLQLLFYSVGIGQISSEVPQNLSASRPQDRQFILSSKKLLLSDSGFYLCAWSPDRVSTDTQYFGPGTRLTVL.

V usage is TRBV21-1 and J usage is TRBJ1-3. TRBV21-1 is a recognized pseudogene. The CDR3 extends over 20 amino acids. Written as DNA, the CDR3 is TGTGCCAGCAGCTTTAACCCAAGGCCGGGACTGAGTTCCTCTGGAAACACCATATATTTT. The encoded protein is CASSFNPRPGLSSSGNTIYF.

This chain connects TRBV5-1 to TRBJ2-7, with no clear D. V lost 0 bases and J 2 bases, leaving 6 bases between the germline ends. The CDR3 runs to 13 residues. Germline assignment: CDR1 SGHRS and CDR2 YFSETQ. CDR3: CASSLDQTYEQYF. The CDR3 DNA follows: TGCGCCAGCAGCTTGGACCAGACCTACGAGCAGTACTTC. Drawing the rest from reference TRBV5-1 and TRBJ2-7, the complete variable domain is KAGVTQTPRYLIKTRGQQVTLSCSPISGHRSVSWYQQTPGQGLQFLFEYFSETQRNKGNFPGRFSGRQFSNSRSEMNVSTLELGDSALYLCASSLDQTYEQYFGPGTRLTVT.

The chain carries TRBV28 and TRBJ1-2; D remains unclear. The ends were cut back, 2 bases at V and 5 bases at J, with 15 bases in the middle. The CDR3 runs 15 residues. Germline CDR1 MDHEN, CDR2 SYDVKM. DNA for the CDR3: TGTGCCAGCAGTTTAAAAGTTGGAGGGTTTTATGGCTACACCTTC. Translated: CASSLKVGGFYGYTF.

V usage is TRBV6-1 and J usage is TRBJ1-1; TRBD1 might be the D (6 bases). Germline V gene sequence: CDR1 MNHNS, CDR2 SASEGT. This CDR3 spans 15 amino acids. V was trimmed by 6 bases and J by 1 base, leaving 15 bases between them. DNA for the CDR3: TGTGCCAGCAGCCAAGAACAGGGAGGGAACACTGAAGCTTTCTTT. As protein: CASSQEQGGNTEAFF.

The chain carries TRBV6-5 and TRBJ1-2; perhaps TRBD1 as D (6 bases). The germline V gene encodes CDR1 MNHEY and CDR2 SVGAGI. V lost 6 bases to trimming and J lost 5 bases, with 16 bases between them. The CDR3 totals 14 residues. CDR3 sequence: CASRLHRDYYGYTF. Written as DNA, the CDR3 is TGTGCCAGCAGACTCCACAGGGATTATTATGGCTACACCTTC.

The chain recombines TRBV6-1 with TRBJ2-1; the match to TRBD1 covers 8 bases. The CDR3 consists of 14 residues. Germline V CDR1 and CDR2: MNHNS, SASEGT. The trim removed 6 bases at V and 3 bases at J, leaving 4 bases unmatched. The DNA for the CDR3 is TGTGCCAGCAGGCGGACAGGGAACTACAATGAGCAGTTCTTC. This encodes CASRRTGNYNEQFF.

On this clone itself: Other DNA sequences from this sample encode an identical CDR3 as well. The V and J genes are TRBV5-1 and TRBJ2-7; D perhaps matches TRBD1 (5 bases). CDR3 length: 13 residues. The germline V and J ends were trimmed by 4 bases and 1 base, with 9 bases remaining between them. Germline V lookup: CDR1 SGHRS, CDR2 YFSETQ. The CDR3 coding sequence is TGCGCCAGCAGCCTCAGGGTGTCCTACGAGCAGTACTTC. Translation: CASSLRVSYEQYF.

This clone was detected only once. Additional DNA sequences in this sample encode the identical CDR3. The chain is built from TRBV11-2 and TRBJ2-3; 11 positions agree with TRBD2. In germline, CDR1 is SGHAT, CDR2 FQNNGV. The CDR3 covers 16 residues. V lost 3 bases and J lost 0; bases outside the gene matches: 2. CDR3 bases: TGTGCCAGCAGCTTGGGGACTAGCGGTAGCACAGATACGCAGTATTTT. It specifies CASSLGTSGSTDTQYF.

As to this clone: The sample carries other DNA sequences with the same CDR3. The V and J genes are TRBV11-2 and TRBJ1-1; a possible D gene is TRBD1 (6 bases). Germline V CDR1 and CDR2: SGHAT, FQNNGV. There are 15 residues in the CDR3. V shed 2 bases and J shed 0 bases, with 10 bases lying between them. The CDR3 protein is CASSLSTGMNTEAFF. DNA for the CDR3: TGTGCCAGCAGCTTATCGACAGGCATGAACACTGAAGCTTTCTTT.

V usage is TRBV21-1 and J usage is TRBJ2-5; TRBD2 is taken as the D call from the table, unchecked against the DNA. TRBV21-1 is shown as a pseudogene. The CDR3 consists of 19 residues. DNA for the CDR3: TGTGCCAGCAGCAAAACACGATTCCGATTAGCGGGGGTACTAGCGGCCCAGTACTTC. Translated: CASSKTRFRLAGVLAAQYF.

The chain uses TRBV27 and TRBJ2-7, with 8 bases identical to TRBD1. The CDR3 has 14 amino acids. Trimming removed 6 bases from V and 2 bases from J; junction bases left unmatched: 6. CDR1 and CDR2 (germline): MNHEY, SMNVEV (reference sequence). CDR3 region: CASRGTGHTYEQYF. The CDR3 nucleotides are TGTGCCAGCAGAGGGACAGGCCATACCTACGAGCAGTACTTC.

This rearrangement joins TRBV7-9 to TRBJ1-1, with D possibly being TRBD1 (5 bases). Per germline, CDR1 SEHNR and CDR2 FQNEAQ (reference sequence). The ends were cut back, 2 bases at V and 8 bases at J, with 15 bases in the middle. The CDR3 is 14 amino acids. In DNA, the CDR3 is TGTGCCAGCAGCTTACGGGAGGGACTAGCGGAAGCTTTCTTT. Translated: CASSLREGLAEAFF.

The rearrangement joins TRBV6-1 to TRBJ1-5, with D possibly matching TRBD1 (5 bases). V was cut by 3 bases and J by 10 bases, with 16 bases left in between. The CDR3 runs to 14 residues. The germline V gene has CDR1 MNHNS and CDR2 SASEGT. The CDR3 coding sequence is TGTGCCAGCAGTGAGGAATACCGGGACGGACCCCAGCATTTT. It translates to CASSEEYRDGPQHF.

CDR3 sequence reads: CASSLRVHGYTF. CDR3 bases: TGTGCCAGCAGCTTGAGGGTCCATGGCTACACCTTC. The chain joins TRBV7-9 to TRBJ1-2, with D uncertain. The germline gives CDR1 SEHNR, CDR2 FQNEAQ (reference sequence). Between the trimmed V and J ends, which lost 3 bases and 6 bases, there was a span of 8 bases. This CDR3 has 12 amino acids.

The chain has TRBV4-3 and TRBJ1-3; a possible D gene is TRBD1 (5 bases). Deletions cut 0 bases from V and 0 bases from J, with 15 bases between. The CDR3 loop spans 18 amino acids. Germline lookup yields CDR1 LGHNA and CDR2 YSLEER. CDR3 in DNA: TGCGCCAGCAGCCAAGACCGAAGTCTGACAGTCTCTGGAAACACCATATATTTT. Translated, it gives CASSQDRSLTVSGNTIYF.

This rearrangement joins TRBV4-1 to TRBJ1-1; D is possibly TRBD1 (6 bases). V shed 0 bases and J shed 4 bases, with 12 bases lying between them. Germline V CDR1 and CDR2: MGHRA, YSYEKL. This CDR3 has 15 residues. The CDR3 DNA reads TGCGCCAGCAGCCAAGATAGCAGGGGAAGCACTGAAGCTTTCTTT. Residues: CASSQDSRGSTEAFF.

This chain connects TRBV14 to TRBJ2-7, with 12 bases matching TRBD2. This CDR3 comprises 15 residues. Germline V lookup: CDR1 SGHDN, CDR2 FVKESK. The V gene end was trimmed by 3 bases and the J gene end by 0 bases; junction bases not matched to a gene: 0. The CDR3 is CASSQTSGGSYEQYF. The CDR3 coding sequence is TGTGCCAGCAGCCAGACTAGCGGGGGCTCCTACGAGCAGTACTTC.

V usage is TRBV28 and J usage is TRBJ1-5; D is possibly TRBD1 (5 bases). This CDR3 is built from 17 residues. With 2 bases removed from V and 2 bases from J, the gap between germline ends came to 16 bases. Looked up from germline, CDR1 is MDHEN and CDR2 is SYDVKM. CDR3 loop: CASSLIRGTGRNQPQHF. The CDR3 DNA sequence: TGTGCCAGCAGTTTAATTCGGGGGACGGGGCGCAATCAGCCCCAGCATTTT.

The CDR3 nucleotides are TGTGCCAGCAGCTTCCGGGCTGGCGGGGAGCTGTTTTTT. Translated: CASSFRAGGELFF. The chain recombines TRBV9 with TRBJ2-2, with D hard to call. Germline CDR1 is SGDLS and CDR2 is YYNGEE. This CDR3 comprises 13 residues. Deletions cut 4 bases from V and 7 bases from J, with 11 bases between.

The gene calls are TRBV7-2 and TRBJ2-7, with no clear D. This CDR3 has 14 amino acids. The V end was cut by 5 bases, the J end by 1 base, with 12 bases between. Germline V gives CDR1 SGHTA, CDR2 FQGNSA. This CDR3 reads CASSPVGFSYEQYF. CDR3 sequence (DNA): TGTGCCAGCAGCCCAGTAGGTTTTTCCTACGAGCAGTACTTC. Filled out from reference TRBV7-2 and TRBJ2-7, the complete variable domain reads GAGVSQSPSNKVTEKGKDVELRCDPISGHTALYWYRQSLGQGLEFLIYFQGNSAPDKSGLPSDRFSAERTGGSVSTLTIQRTQQEDSAVYLCASSPVGFSYEQYFGPGTRLTVT.

The chain employs TRBV4-1 and TRBJ2-7; 7 positions match TRBD1. Per germline, CDR1 MGHRA and CDR2 YSYEKL. The junction had 5 bases not matched to a gene; V was cut back by 3 bases and J by 0 bases. This CDR3 region has 15 residues. CDR3 in amino acids: CASSQGQLSSYEQYF. The CDR3 DNA sequence: TGCGCCAGCAGCCAGGGACAGTTAAGCTCCTACGAGCAGTACTTC.

The V and J genes are TRBV7-2 and TRBJ2-7; D unclear. Germline V gene lookup returns CDR1 SGHTA and CDR2 FQGNSA. The CDR3 runs to 17 residues. V lost 5 bases, J lost 3 bases, and 23 bases lay in between. CDR3 DNA: TGTGCCAGCAGCCCCATAGTCTCGGCCCGTGAATACTACGAGCAGTACTTC. This gives the protein CASSPIVSAREYYEQYF.

The rearrangement joins TRBV4-1 to TRBJ2-3, with 7 bases aligning to TRBD2. V lost 1 base to trimming and J lost 2 bases; unmatched junction nucleotides: 18. The CDR3 consists of 20 residues. Germline values: CDR1 MGHRA, CDR2 YSYEKL. The CDR3 loop is CASSQVASAVLADSTDTQYF. CDR3 bases: TGCGCCAGCAGCCAAGTTGCATCCGCGGTGCTAGCGGATTCCACAGATACGCAGTATTTT.

The sample holds one count of this clone. The chain has TRBV30 and TRBJ2-5; D uncertain. This CDR3 spans 11 amino acids. CDR1 GTSNPN and CDR2 SVGIG come from the germline V gene (reference sequence). V lost 0 bases to trimming and J lost 10 bases, with 9 bases between them. CDR3 bases: TGTGCCTGGAGTGTCGATCGCGGCCAGTACTTC. It translates to CAWSVDRGQYF. Drawing the rest from reference TRBV30 and TRBJ2-5, the complete variable domain is SQTIHQWPATLVQPVGSPLSLECTVEGTSNPNLYWYRQAAGRGLQLLFYSVGIGQISSEVPQNLSASRPQDRQFILSSKKLLLSDSGFYLCAWSVDRGQYFGPGTRLLVL.